This T cell receptor (beta chain) emerged from a study of post-analysis software for immune sequencing data. Across the study: The patients showed relapsing-remitting, secondary progressive and progressive-relapsing multiple sclerosis courses.

TCR beta cDNA libraries had unique molecular identifiers. The source material, 1 to 10 million T cells, gave rise to roughly 500,000 cDNA molecules. A single record per CDR3 protein comes from TCRdb applying MiXCR to the PCR reads. Of 450,000 to 700,000 distinct CDR3 sequences in the sample, 44% were seen once. Study outcomes and limitations: Samples from one preparation batch, clustered by F measure, grouped strongly together. Patients used a few TRBV segments, including TRBV5-6, TRBV5-1 and TRBV20-1, more often than controls. Controls' normalized Chao1 diversity significantly exceeded that of multiple sclerosis patients.

This clonotype was seen a few times. What it recognizes is unknown. Trimming cost V 8 bases and J 0 bases, with 11 bases left between them. This CDR3 is built from 13 residues. The clonotype was recovered from a girl between 10 and 17 years old with multiple sclerosis. V and J are TRBV12-3 or TRBV12-4 and TRBJ2-7, with D unclear. Sequencing was carried out using blood. DNA of the CDR3: TGTGCCAGCCGGGCAGGCGGCTCCTACGAGCAGTACTTC. It codes for CASRAGGSYEQYF.